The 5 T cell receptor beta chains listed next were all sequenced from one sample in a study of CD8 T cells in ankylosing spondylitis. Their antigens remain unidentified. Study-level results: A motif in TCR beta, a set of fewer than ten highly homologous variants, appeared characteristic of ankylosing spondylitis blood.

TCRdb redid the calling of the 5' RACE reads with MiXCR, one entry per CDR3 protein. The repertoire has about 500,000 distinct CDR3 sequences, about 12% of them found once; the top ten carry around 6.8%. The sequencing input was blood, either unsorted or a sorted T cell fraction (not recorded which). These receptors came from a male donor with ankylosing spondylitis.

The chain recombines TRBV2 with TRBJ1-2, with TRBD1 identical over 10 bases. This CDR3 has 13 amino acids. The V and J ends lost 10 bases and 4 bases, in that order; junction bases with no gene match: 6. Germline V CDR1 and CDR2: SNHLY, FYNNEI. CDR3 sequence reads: CATMDRGIYGYTF. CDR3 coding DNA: TGTGCCACGATGGACAGGGGGATCTATGGCTACACCTTC.

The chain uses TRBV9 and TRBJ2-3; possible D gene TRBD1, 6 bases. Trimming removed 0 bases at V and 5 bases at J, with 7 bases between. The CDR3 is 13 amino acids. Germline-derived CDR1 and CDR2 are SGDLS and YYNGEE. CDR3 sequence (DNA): TGTGCCAGCAGCGTAGAGGGGGAAGATACGCAGTATTTT. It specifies CASSVEGEDTQYF.

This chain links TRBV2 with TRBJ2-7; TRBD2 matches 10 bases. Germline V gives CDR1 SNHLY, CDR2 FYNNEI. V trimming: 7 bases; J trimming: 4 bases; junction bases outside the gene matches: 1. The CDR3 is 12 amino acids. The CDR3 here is CASKTSGYEQYV. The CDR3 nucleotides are TGTGCCAGCAAGACTAGCGGGTACGAGCAGTACGTC.

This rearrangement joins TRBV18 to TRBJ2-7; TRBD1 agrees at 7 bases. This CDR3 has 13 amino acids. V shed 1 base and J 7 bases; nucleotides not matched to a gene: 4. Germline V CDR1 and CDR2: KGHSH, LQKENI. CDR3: CASSPQGAREQYV. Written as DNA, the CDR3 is TGTGCCAGCTCACCACAGGGGGCGCGTGAGCAGTACGTC.

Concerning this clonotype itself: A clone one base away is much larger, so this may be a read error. CDR3 in amino acids: CASSQDWQETQYF. CDR3 nucleotides: TGTGCCAGCAGCCAGGACTGGCAAGAGACCCAGTACTTC. The chain combines TRBV7-2 with TRBJ2-5, with D possibly matching TRBD2 (5 bases). Germline V gene data show CDR1 as SGHTA and CDR2 as FQGNSA. The V end lost 5 bases, the J end lost 2 bases, and 9 bases lay between the germline ends. The CDR3 is 13 amino acids.